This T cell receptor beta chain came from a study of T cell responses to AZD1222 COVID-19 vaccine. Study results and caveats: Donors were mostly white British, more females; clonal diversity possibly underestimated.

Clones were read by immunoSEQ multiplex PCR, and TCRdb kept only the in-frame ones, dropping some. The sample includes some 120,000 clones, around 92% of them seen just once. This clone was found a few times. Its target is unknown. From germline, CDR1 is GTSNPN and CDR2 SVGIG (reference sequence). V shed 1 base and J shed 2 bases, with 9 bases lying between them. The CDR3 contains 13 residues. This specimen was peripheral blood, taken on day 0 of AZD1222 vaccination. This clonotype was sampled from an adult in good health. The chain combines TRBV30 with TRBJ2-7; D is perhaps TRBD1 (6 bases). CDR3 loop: CAWSGTVPYEQYF. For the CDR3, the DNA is TGTGCCTGGAGTGGGACAGTTCCCTACGAGCAGTACTTC. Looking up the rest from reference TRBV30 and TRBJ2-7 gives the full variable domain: SQTIHQWPATLVQPVGSPLSLECTVEGTSNPNLYWYRQAAGRGLQLLFYSVGIGQISSEVPQNLSASRPQDRQFILSSKKLLLSDSGFYLCAWSGTVPYEQYFGPGTRLTVT.